This T cell receptor (beta chain) was sequenced during a study of T cell responses to AZD1222 COVID-19 vaccine. As to this clone: Its target is unknown.

Generated by immunoSEQ multiplex PCR, the TCRdb table keeps only in-frame clones and is missing some. The sample yields around 120,000 clones, 70% to 90% seen once. Trimming took 1 base from V and 6 from J, leaving 6 bases between them. CDR3 length: 13 residues. Notes on the study in general: Two doses of AZD1222 preceded a rise in Spike-specific TCR breadth and depth. With dominance at 160-218 and 743-854, vaccine-associated CD4 TCRs spanned spike.

The J gene is TRBJ2-2, the V gene TRBV12-3 or TRBV12-4; D gene ambiguous. This sample comprised peripheral blood, obtained 28 days after the second AZD1222 dose. The clonotype comes from an adult who received the AZD1222 COVID-19 vaccine. DNA for the CDR3: TGTGCCAGCAGTTTAGGGGGTCCCGGGGAGCTGTTTTTT. Translation gives CASSLGGPGELFF.